The 20 T cell receptor beta chains in this list originate from one sample, sequenced in a study of cytomegalovirus exposure and HLA in healthy donors. Vbeta (60) and Jbeta (13) primers were used in the PCR. This table comes from immunoSEQ multiplex PCR, and its TCRdb copy is limited to in-frame clones, with some not included. The sample carries about 94,000 clones, about four fifths recorded once. Sequencing was carried out using PBMCs. Every receptor here comes from a human donor in good health.

CDR3 nucleotide sequence: TGTGCCAGCAGTTACGGGAGAGAGGAGCAGTACTTC. Encoded protein: CASSYGREEQYF. The chain recombines TRBV6-5 with TRBJ2-7, with a tentative D call TRBD2 (5 bases). Trimming removed 2 bases from V and 7 bases from J, with 9 bases in between. Germline V CDR1 and CDR2: MNHEY, SVGAGI. The CDR3 runs to 12 residues.

This sequence joins TRBV6-1 and TRBJ1-6, with unresolved D. The CDR3 is 14 amino acids. Trimming shortened V by 4 bases and J by 4 bases, and 8 bases separated the two germline ends. The germline gives CDR1 MNHNS, CDR2 SASEGT. DNA of the CDR3: TGTGCCAGCAGTGCCGGTCCTTATAATTCACCCCTCCACTTT. Translated: CASSAGPYNSPLHF.

CDR3 DNA sequence: TGTGCCAGCAGCTGGACAGGGAGCCCCTCTGGGGCCAACGTCCTGACTTTC. Protein sequence: CASSWTGSPSGANVLTF. V gene TRBV5-5 combines with J gene TRBJ2-6; TRBD1 matches at 8 bases. This CDR3 is built from 17 residues. The germline gives CDR1 SGHKS, CDR2 YYEKEE (reference sequence). Trimming at V came to 3 bases and at J to 0 bases, leaving 5 bases not matched to a gene. The entire variable domain, with the rest obtained from reference TRBV5-5 and TRBJ2-6, is as follows: DAGVTQSPTHLIKTRGQQVTLRCSPISGHKSVSWYQQVLGQGPQFIFQYYEKEERGRGNFPDRFSARQFPNYSSELNVNALLLGDSALYLCASSWTGSPSGANVLTFGAGSRLTVL.

This chain links TRBV5-6 with TRBJ1-3; no reliable D call. CDR3 length equals 14 residues. CDR1 and CDR2 (germline): SGHDT, YYEEEE. V was cut by 5 bases and J by 4 bases, with 13 bases left in between. CDR3 protein: CASSLQVRGNTIYF. CDR3 in DNA: TGTGCCAGCAGTCTTCAGGTCCGAGGAAACACCATATATTTT.

V and J are TRBV5-5 and TRBJ2-7; the match to TRBD1 covers 10 bases. The V and J ends lost 4 bases and 2 bases, in that order; junction bases with no gene match: 6. CDR3 length: 15 residues. CDR1 is SGHKS and CDR2 is YYEKEE in the germline V gene (reference sequence). CDR3 region: CASSRWTGGPYEQYF. The CDR3 DNA follows: TGTGCCAGCAGCCGCTGGACAGGGGGGCCCTACGAGCAGTACTTC.

The rearrangement links TRBV7-9 to TRBJ2-3; 15 nucleotides match TRBD2. CDR1 and CDR2 from the germline V gene are SEHNR and FQNEAQ (reference sequence). CDR3 length: 16 residues. After removal of 5 bases from V and 0 bases from J, the junction contained 0 bases not matched to a gene. The chain's CDR3 is CASSGLAGGSTDTQYF. The CDR3 nucleotides read TGTGCCAGCAGCGGACTAGCGGGAGGGAGCACAGATACGCAGTATTTT.

The chain carries TRBV21-1 and TRBJ2-7; TRBD1, as called in the table, went unchecked against the DNA. TRBV21-1 is flagged as a pseudogene. CDR3 size: 16 residues. This CDR3 reads CASREEGRGNYYEQYF. CDR3 in DNA: TGTGCCAGCAGGGAAGAAGGCAGGGGTAACTACTACGAGCAGTACTTC.

This clone has only a few counts. The identical CDR3 is also encoded by other nucleotide sequences in the sample. CDR3 DNA sequence: TGTGCCAGCAGCCCGGGGGGACTAGCGGGAGGCAAGACGCATGAGCAGTTCTTC. It specifies CASSPGGLAGGKTHEQFF. The chain links TRBV11-2 to TRBJ2-1; 15 nucleotides align to TRBD2. V lost 5 bases and J lost 8; bases outside the gene matches: 13. CDR1 is SGHAT and CDR2 is FQNNGV in the germline V gene. This CDR3 comprises 18 residues. Variable domain in full (rest from reference TRBV11-2 and TRBJ2-1): EAGVAQSPRYKIIEKRQSVAFWCNPISGHATLYWYQQILGQGPKLLIQFQNNGVVDDSQLPKDRFSAERLKGVDSTLKIQPAKLEDSAVYLCASSPGGLAGGKTHEQFFGPGTRLTVL.

This chain joins TRBV6-1 and TRBJ2-7; possibly TRBD1 for D (5 bases). The CDR3 length is 11 residues. Germline CDR1 is MNHNS and CDR2 is SASEGT. V lost 4 bases to trimming and J lost 13 bases, with 14 bases between them. This chain's CDR3 is CASSGFRVRYF. The DNA of the CDR3 is TGTGCCAGCAGTGGCTTCAGGGTGCGCTACTTC.

The chain couples TRBV6-6 to TRBJ2-7; D is uncertain. V shed 2 bases and J shed 0 bases, with 11 bases lying between them. Germline V gene data show CDR1 as MNHNY and CDR2 as SVGAGI (reference sequence). This CDR3 comprises 15 residues. For the CDR3, the DNA is TGTGCCAGCAGTTACACGTCGACTGCCTCCTACGAGCAGTACTTC. It codes for CASSYTSTASYEQYF.

This chain uses TRBV7-8 with TRBJ2-7; perhaps TRBD1 as D (5 bases). V shed 4 bases and J shed 12 bases, with 13 bases lying between them. The CDR3 has 11 residues. Per germline, CDR1 SGHVS and CDR2 FQNEAQ. This CDR3 reads CASSSLTDRYF. The DNA of the CDR3 is TGTGCCAGCAGCTCCCTGACAGATAGGTACTTC.

Only a few counts were recorded for this clone. The chain uses TRBV11-2 and TRBJ2-7; 7 bases are a match to TRBD1. Trimming removed 3 bases from V and 5 bases from J; junction bases left unmatched: 10. CDR3 length: 15 residues. Germline assignment: CDR1 SGHAT and CDR2 FQNNGV. The CDR3 sequence: CASSFSGQGVHEQYF. The CDR3 DNA is TGTGCCAGCAGCTTCTCAGGGCAGGGGGTACACGAGCAGTACTTC.

This clone was seen only a few times. The chain has TRBV2 and TRBJ1-5; D possibly corresponds to TRBD1 (6 bases). V shed 2 bases and J shed 3 bases, with 11 bases lying between them. The CDR3 has 15 residues. Per the germline V gene, CDR1 is SNHLY and CDR2 is FYNNEI. The CDR3 DNA sequence: TGTGCCAGCAGTGAAAAGACAGGAGACAATCAGCCCCAGCATTTT. Residues: CASSEKTGDNQPQHF.

This chain uses TRBV5-4 with TRBJ2-3, with D maybe TRBD2 (5 bases). Germline CDR1 reads SGHNT; CDR2 reads YYREEE (reference sequence). With 0 bases removed from V and 9 bases from J, the gap between germline ends came to 14 bases. The CDR3 extends over 14 amino acids. Here the CDR3 reads CASSLAGGGPTQYF. CDR3 DNA: TGTGCCAGCAGCTTGGCCGGCGGCGGGCCAACGCAGTATTTT. Complete variable domain (other parts from reference TRBV5-4 and TRBJ2-3): ETGVTQSPTHLIKTRGQQVTLRCSSQSGHNTVSWYQQALGQGPQFIFQYYREEENGRGNFPPRFSGLQFPNYSSELNVNALELDDSALYLCASSLAGGGPTQYFGPGTRLTVL.

This chain links TRBV7-2 with TRBJ2-5, with D tentatively TRBD1 (6 bases). Germline loops: CDR1 SGHTA, CDR2 FQGNSA. The V and J ends lost 4 bases and 5 bases respectively, with 11 bases between them. The CDR3 is 13 residues long. The CDR3 is CASSWGLAETQYF. CDR3 sequence (DNA): TGTGCCAGCAGCTGGGGGCTAGCCGAGACCCAGTACTTC.

The rearrangement joins TRBV2 to TRBJ1-2, with D possibly being TRBD1 (6 bases). Trimming removed 7 bases from V and 2 bases from J, with 11 bases in between. The CDR3 length is 13 residues. Germline-derived CDR1 and CDR2 are SNHLY and FYNNEI. The CDR3: CASTDGQNYGYTF. CDR3 DNA: TGTGCCAGCACCGATGGACAGAACTATGGCTACACCTTC. The whole variable domain, remainder taken from reference TRBV2 and TRBJ1-2, is EPEVTQTPSHQVTQMGQEVILRCVPISNHLYFYWYRQILGQKVEFLVSFYNNEISEKSEIFDDQFSVERPDGSNFTLKIRSTKLEDSAMYFCASTDGQNYGYTFGSGTRLTVV.

This rearrangement joins TRBV19 to TRBJ1-5; D is possibly TRBD1 (6 bases). The CDR3 totals 15 residues. V lost 1 base, J lost 6 bases, and 13 bases lay in between. Germline assignment: CDR1 LNHDA and CDR2 SQIVND (reference sequence). The CDR3 DNA reads as TGTGCCAGTAGTATAGGGTCGACAGGCGGTCAGCCCCAGCATTTT. Translated, it gives CASSIGSTGGQPQHF.

This clone has a handful of counts. The chain uses TRBV9 and TRBJ2-5, with 10 positions matching TRBD1. The CDR3 spans 14 residues. Germline CDR1 and CDR2: SGDLS and YYNGEE. Trimming removed 3 bases from V and 1 base from J; junction bases left unmatched: 0. CDR3 DNA: TGTGCCAGCAGCGGACAGGGGGCCCAAGAGACCCAGTACTTC. Protein sequence: CASSGQGAQETQYF.

This chain connects TRBV7-2 to TRBJ2-5, with D tentatively TRBD1 (7 bases). The CDR3 totals 19 residues. Trimming removed 2 bases from V and 7 bases from J, with 29 bases in between. The germline V gene has CDR1 SGHTA and CDR2 FQGNSA. The CDR3 protein is CASSLNGPPGRDQGGTQYF. DNA for the CDR3: TGTGCCAGCAGCTTAAACGGACCTCCGGGGAGAGACCAGGGGGGGACCCAGTACTTC.

The chain couples TRBV5-4 to TRBJ2-7; TRBD2 matches 8 bases. V shed 3 bases, J shed 7 bases, and the junction held 9 bases outside the gene matches. The V gene's germline CDR1 is SGHNT and CDR2 YYREEE (reference sequence). This CDR3 region has 14 residues. The CDR3 DNA reads as TGTGCCAGCAGCTGGGGGGGACTAGGGAGTGAGCAGTACTTC. Protein sequence: CASSWGGLGSEQYF.